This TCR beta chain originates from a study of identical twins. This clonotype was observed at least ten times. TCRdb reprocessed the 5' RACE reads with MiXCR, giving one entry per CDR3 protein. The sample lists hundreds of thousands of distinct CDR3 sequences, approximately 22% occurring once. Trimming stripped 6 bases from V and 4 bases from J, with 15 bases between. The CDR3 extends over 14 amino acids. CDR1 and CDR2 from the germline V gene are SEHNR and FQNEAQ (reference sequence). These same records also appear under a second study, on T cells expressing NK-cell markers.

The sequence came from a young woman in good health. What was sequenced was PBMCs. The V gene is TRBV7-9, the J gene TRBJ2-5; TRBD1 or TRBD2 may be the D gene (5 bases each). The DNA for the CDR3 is TGTGCCAGCAGGCGAGCCCAGGGAGCAGAGACCCAGTACTTC. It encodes CASRRAQGAETQYF. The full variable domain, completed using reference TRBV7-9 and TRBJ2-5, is DTGVSQNPRHKITKRGQNVTFRCDPISEHNRLYWYRQTLGQGPEFLTYFQNEAQLEKSRLLSDRFSAERPKGSFSTLEIQRTEQGDSAMYLCASRRAQGAETQYFGPGTRLLVL.